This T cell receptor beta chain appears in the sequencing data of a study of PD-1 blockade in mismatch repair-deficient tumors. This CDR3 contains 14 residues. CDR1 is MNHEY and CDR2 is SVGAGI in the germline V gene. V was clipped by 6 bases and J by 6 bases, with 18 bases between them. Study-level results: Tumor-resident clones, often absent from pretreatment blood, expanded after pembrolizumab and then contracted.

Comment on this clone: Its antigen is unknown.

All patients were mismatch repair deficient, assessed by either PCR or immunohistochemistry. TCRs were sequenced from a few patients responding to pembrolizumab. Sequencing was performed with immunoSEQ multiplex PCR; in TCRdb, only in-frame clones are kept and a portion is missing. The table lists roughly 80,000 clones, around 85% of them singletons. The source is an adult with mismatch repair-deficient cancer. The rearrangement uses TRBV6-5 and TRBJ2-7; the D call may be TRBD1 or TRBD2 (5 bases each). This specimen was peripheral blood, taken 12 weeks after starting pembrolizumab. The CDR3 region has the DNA TGTGCCAGCAGGAGGGACCCTCAAACCGGCGAGCAGTACTTC. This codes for CASRRDPQTGEQYF.